This paragraph reports one T cell receptor (beta chain). Its antigen is unknown. The CDR3 length is 15 residues. Germline V gene sequence: CDR1 MNHNY, CDR2 SVGAGI (reference sequence). V trimming: 7 bases; J trimming: 4 bases; junction bases outside the gene matches: 11. Assay: immunoSEQ multiplex PCR; the TCRdb copy retains only in-frame clones and omits some. The sample has some 2.4 million clones; roughly 93% are singletons. This sample was taken from a study of shared clonotypes between healthy human individuals. Whole-study findings and limits: The naive CD4 repertoires of a few donors were compared, and around 5.1% of clonotypes were shared.

The CD4+ fraction was divided into a CD45RA+ naive subset and a CD45RA-negative memory subset. The receptor was derived from a man aged 18 to 30 in good health. Some clones in this sample may be carry-over from other donors' samples. J is TRBJ2-7 and V is TRBV6-6; 9 bases line up with TRBD2. The sequenced sample consisted of naive CD4+ T cells from PBMCs. Specified subset: CD45RA+ positively selected. CDR3 region: CASKEARGRAYEQYF. As DNA, the CDR3 is TGTGCCAGCAAGGAGGCTCGCGGGAGGGCGTACGAGCAGTACTTC.